These 7 T cell receptor beta chains came from one sample sequenced in a study of cytomegalovirus exposure and HLA in healthy donors. PCR used 60 Vbeta primers and 13 Jbeta primers. Profiling relied on immunoSEQ multiplex PCR, and the TCRdb table lists in-frame clones only, not all of them. The sample contains 150,000 or so clones, about 10% of which appear only once. Sequenced input: PBMCs. The receptors were sampled from a man aged 50 or older in good health and CMV-seronegative.

This clone was observed at least ten times. This rearrangement joins TRBV7-4 to TRBJ1-5; D gene ambiguous. CDR3 length: 15 amino acids. Germline V gene data show CDR1 as SGHVT and CDR2 as SQSDAQ. Trimming cost V 2 bases and J 2 bases, with 10 bases left between them. CDR3 DNA: TGTGCCAGCAGCTTAAAACCGGCGGGCAATCAGCCCCAGCATTTT. Its protein is CASSLKPAGNQPQHF.

This chain links TRBV19 with TRBJ1-4, with TRBD1 matching over 7 bases. CDR3 length: 15 residues. The germline gives CDR1 LNHDA, CDR2 SQIVND (reference sequence). Losses at the gene ends were 5 bases for V and 8 bases for J; bases not matched to a gene: 11. The CDR3 DNA follows: TGTGCCAGTAGTCCCGAGCGACAGGGTCCCGAAAAACTGTTTTTT. Translating gives CASSPERQGPEKLFF.

The chain links TRBV11-1 to TRBJ2-1; 9 bases are shared with TRBD2. Germline lookup yields CDR1 SGHAT and CDR2 FQDESV (reference sequence). The CDR3 covers 15 residues. Trimming took 7 bases from V and 6 from J; bases not matched to a gene: 10. CDR3 region: CASILSGGLGNEQFF. Written as DNA, the CDR3 is TGTGCCAGCATCCTTAGCGGGGGCCTCGGCAATGAGCAGTTCTTC. The full variable domain, completed using reference TRBV11-1 and TRBJ2-1, is EAEVAQSPRYKITEKSQAVAFWCDPISGHATLYWYRQILGQGPELLVQFQDESVVDDSQLPKDRFSAERLKGVDSTLKIQPAELGDSAMYLCASILSGGLGNEQFFGPGTRLTVL.

This clone occurred a few times. CDR3 sequence (DNA): TGTGCCAGCAGCGACAGGGGGGATCAGCCCCAGCATTTT. Amino acid sequence: CASSDRGDQPQHF. This chain uses TRBV6-5 with TRBJ1-5; 9 bases line up with TRBD1. The CDR3 is made up of 13 amino acids. Germline trimming cut 6 bases from V and 5 bases from J; bases unmatched to any gene: 2. The germline gives CDR1 MNHEY, CDR2 SVGAGI.

This clone has just a few counts. V is TRBV28 and J is TRBJ1-4, with 8 bases that match TRBD1. The germline CDR1 and CDR2 sequences are MDHEN and SYDVKM. This CDR3 has 16 amino acids. The trim removed 5 bases at V and 3 bases at J, leaving 8 bases unmatched. In DNA, the CDR3 is TGTGCCAGCAGTCCGGGGACAGGAGGGGCTAATGAAAAACTGTTTTTT. Translated: CASSPGTGGANEKLFF. The variable domain in full, completed from reference TRBV28 and TRBJ1-4, reads DVKVTQSSRYLVKRTGEKVFLECVQDMDHENMFWYRQDPGLGLRLIYFSYDVKMKEKGDIPEGYSVSREKKERFSLILESASTNQTSMYLCASSPGTGGANEKLFFGSGTQLSVL.

V usage is TRBV7-9 and J usage is TRBJ1-4; 9 bases map to TRBD1. This CDR3 has 16 residues. V trimming: 2 bases; J trimming: 5 bases; junction bases outside the gene matches: 6. From germline, CDR1 is SEHNR and CDR2 FQNEAQ (reference sequence). This CDR3 is CASSLLSGTGNEKLFF. Written as DNA, the CDR3 is TGTGCCAGCAGCTTACTTTCCGGGACAGGGAATGAAAAACTGTTTTTT. The whole variable domain, remainder taken from reference TRBV7-9 and TRBJ1-4, is DTGVSQNPRHKITKRGQNVTFRCDPISEHNRLYWYRQTLGQGPEFLTYFQNEAQLEKSRLLSDRFSAERPKGSFSTLEIQRTEQGDSAMYLCASSLLSGTGNEKLFFGSGTQLSVL.

The chain links TRBV2 to TRBJ1-5; possibly TRBD1 for D (5 bases). The CDR3 spans 13 residues. The V and J ends lost 2 bases and 5 bases respectively, with 7 bases between them. The germline V gene has CDR1 SNHLY and CDR2 FYNNEI. The CDR3 coding sequence is TGTGCCAGCAGTGAACCCAGGGATCAGCCCCAGCATTTT. Protein: CASSEPRDQPQHF.